These T cell receptor beta chains were read from a single sample in a study of control samples from healthy donors and cancer patients. Measured with immunoSEQ multiplex PCR; TCRdb has only the in-frame clones, and not every one. This repertoire shows 150,000 to 200,000 clones, approximately 94% found once; its top ten account for around 15%. Sequenced material: PBMCs. The receptor set was obtained from a man aged 60 to 75 with colorectal cancer. The CDR3 runs from the conserved cysteine through the conserved F or W. The D gene is left open where the match is weak. Where a row states a size, it is once, few, many or the class of an expanded clone; other rows omit it.

j_call d_call v_call clone_size cdr3_nt cdr3_aa
TRBJ2-7 TRBD2 TRBV6-5 once TGTGCCAGCAGTTTGGAGCGGGGGGAATCCTACGAGCAGTACTTC CASSLERGESYEQYF
TRBJ1-5 . TRBV28 . TGTGCCAGCAGCAGGACAGAAAGCAATCAGCCCCAGCATTTT CASSRTESNQPQHF
TRBJ1-2 TRBD1 TRBV5-6 . TGTGCCAGCAGCTTGGGACAGGGGGTTAACTATGGCTACACCTTC CASSLGQGVNYGYTF
TRBJ1-4 TRBD1 TRBV7-9 . TGTGCCAGCAGCCTCCTGACAGGGTTGAGGGAAAAACTGTTTTTT CASSLLTGLREKLFF
TRBJ1-2 TRBD1 TRBV5-1 . TGCGCCAGCAGCCCAAGGACAGGGGTCGGCGGCTACACCTTC CASSPRTGVGGYTF
TRBJ1-2 . TRBV6-1 few TGTGCCAGCAGTGACACCGACTATGGCTACACCTTC CASSDTDYGYTF
TRBJ1-5 TRBD1 TRBV18 once TGTGCCAGCTCACCTCGGACAGGGGATCAGCCCCAGCATTTT CASSPRTGDQPQHF
TRBJ2-5 . TRBV24-1 few TGTGCCACCAGTGATTTGAGTGCGGCAGGGACCCAGTACTTC CATSDLSAAGTQYF
TRBJ2-2 . TRBV27 . TGTGCCAGCAGTTTATCCGGGGACACCGGGGAGCTGTTTTTT CASSLSGDTGELFF
TRBJ1-2 . TRBV4-3 . TGCCCCAGCAGCCGCCTAGGGGGGGACCCCTATGGCTACACCTTC CPSSRLGGDPYGYTF
TRBJ2-5 TRBD2 TRBV19 . TGTGCCAGTAGTGTTCTAGCGGGGGGTGGAGAGACCCAGTACTTC CASSVLAGGGETQYF
TRBJ2-2 TRBD2 TRBV3-1/TRBV3-2 . TGTGCCAGCAGCCCCAGCGGGGGGCGCGGCGGGGAGCTGTTTTTT CASSPSGGRGGELFF
TRBJ2-7 TRBD1 TRBV13 . TGTGCCAGCAGCTCCGCCGGGACAGGGGGCTACGAGCAGTACTTC CASSSAGTGGYEQYF
TRBJ1-5 . TRBV27 . TGTGCCAGCAGTTTTAACAGTAATCAGCCCCAGCATTTT CASSFNSNQPQHF
TRBJ2-1 . TRBV6-5 . TGTGCCAGCAGTTACTCCAGGGTGGGCAATGAGCAGTTCTTC CASSYSRVGNEQFF
TRBJ2-7 . TRBV7-2 . TGTGCCAGCAGCTTAGGACTAGACCCCGTTTACGAGCAGTACTTC CASSLGLDPVYEQYF
TRBJ2-2 . TRBV3-1/TRBV3-2 . TGTGCCAGCAGCCAAGGGTGGTCCGGGGAGCTGTTTTTT CASSQGWSGELFF
TRBJ2-2 . TRBV27 . TGTGCCAGCAGTTGGGACACCCACACCGGGGAGCTGTTTTTT CASSWDTHTGELFF
TRBJ1-2 TRBD1 TRBV5-5 . TGTGCCAGCAGCACTGGACAGGGGGCTAATGGCTACACCTTC CASSTGQGANGYTF
TRBJ1-2 . TRBV7-2 . TGTGCCAGCATGAAGGGCAGTAACTATGGCTACACCTTC CASMKGSNYGYTF
TRBJ1-2 . TRBV30 . TGTGCCTGGGGGGAGGGCTTCTATGGCTACACCTTC CAWGEGFYGYTF
TRBJ2-4 . TRBV4-1 . TGCGCCAGCAGCCAGGAACGAGGGACGTTAGCCAAAAACATTCAGTACTTC CASSQERGTLAKNIQYF
TRBJ1-2 TRBD1 TRBV6-1 . TGTGCCAGCAGTGAAAAAGACAGGGGAAATGGCTACACCTTC CASSEKDRGNGYTF
TRBJ2-3 . TRBV12-5 once TGTGCTAGTGGTACCGACCTTGGGCGGGGCCGGAAGGGCACAGATACGCAGTATTTT CASGTDLGRGRKGTDTQYF
TRBJ2-7 TRBD1 TRBV24-1 many TGTGCCACCAGTGATTCCCGAAGGGGGCGATACGAGCAGTACTTC CATSDSRRGRYEQYF
TRBJ2-5 . TRBV30 . TGTGCCTGGAGTGGGGACTACCAAGAGACCCAGTACTTC CAWSGDYQETQYF
TRBJ2-5 . TRBV5-1 . TGCGCCAGCAGCTTGGAGGCAGGATCATTAGAGACCCAGTACTTC CASSLEAGSLETQYF
TRBJ2-3 TRBD1 TRBV6-2/TRBV6-3 . TGTGCCAGCAGCCCTCTGGACAGGGGGAGCACAGATACGCAGTATTTT CASSPLDRGSTDTQYF
TRBJ2-7 . TRBV5-1 once TGCGCCAGCAGCTTGGAGGGGTCCTATCCGTACGAGCAGTACTTC CASSLEGSYPYEQYF
TRBJ2-2 TRBD2 TRBV6-4 few TGTGCCAGCGCGGCTAGCGGGGGGAACACCGGGGAGCTGTTTTTT CASAASGGNTGELFF
TRBJ1-1 TRBD1 TRBV28 . TGTGCCAGCAGTCCAGGGGGAGTCAGGAACACTGAAGCTTTCTTT CASSPGGVRNTEAFF
TRBJ2-5 TRBD1 TRBV9 . TGTGCCAGCAGCGTCGACAGGGGGCGGCAAGAGACCCAGTACTTC CASSVDRGRQETQYF
TRBJ2-7 TRBD1 TRBV6-6 . TGTGCCAGCAATACCCCCGGGACAGGGGATCCCTACGAGCAGTACTTC CASNTPGTGDPYEQYF
TRBJ1-1 TRBD1 TRBV5-4 . TGTGCCAGCAGCTTGCCCGACAGGGGGCAGAGGGGCACTGAAGCTTTCTTT CASSLPDRGQRGTEAFF
TRBJ2-5 . TRBV6-1 . TGTGCCAGCAGTGAACCGGGACGGGAAGAGACCCAGTACTTC CASSEPGREETQYF
TRBJ1-5 . TRBV7-9 . TGTGCCAGCAGCTTATTCGTTCAGCCCCAGCATTTT CASSLFVQPQHF
TRBJ1-1 . TRBV19 . TGTGCCAGTAGTGGCCGGGACGGGGGGAAGGCTTTCTTT CASSGRDGGKAFF
TRBJ2-7 TRBD1 TRBV23-1 once TGCGCCAGCAGTCAATCAAACAGGGGGACCTACGAGCAGTACTTC CASSQSNRGTYEQYF
TRBJ2-5 TRBD1 TRBV12-3/TRBV12-4 . TGTGCCAGCAGGAGGACAGGGAAAGAGACCCAGTACTTC CASRRTGKETQYF
TRBJ1-5 . TRBV6-5 . TGTGCCAGCACAGCTGTTGGGAGCAATCAGCCCCAGCATTTT CASTAVGSNQPQHF
TRBJ1-2 . TRBV6-1 . TGTGCCAGCAGTGAAGGTCAGGGTGTTAACTATGGCTACACCTTC CASSEGQGVNYGYTF
TRBJ1-1 . TRBV7-2 . TGTGCCAGCAGCTTACAGTCCCACGTGGGCACTGAAGCTTTCTTT CASSLQSHVGTEAFF
TRBJ1-2 TRBD1 TRBV9 . TGTGCCAGCAGCCCAGGCGGGACAGGGAACTATGGCTACACCTTC CASSPGGTGNYGYTF
TRBJ2-5 . TRBV14 . TGTGCCAGCAGCCAAGGGGCTGTTGAGACCCAGTACTTC CASSQGAVETQYF
TRBJ2-3 TRBD2 TRBV5-1 . TGCGCCAGCAGCTTGGGTGGTAGCGGGGGGCGAGGAGATACGCAGTATTTT CASSLGGSGGRGDTQYF
TRBJ2-3 . TRBV5-1 . TGCGCCAGCAGCGGGGGACCGCTTGGAGGCACAGATACGCAGTATTTT CASSGGPLGGTDTQYF
TRBJ1-1 TRBD1 TRBV27 . TGTGCCAGCAGTTTATGGGACAGGGCTAACACTGAAGCTTTCTTT CASSLWDRANTEAFF
TRBJ1-1 TRBD1 TRBV4-1 . TGCGCCAGCAGCCGAGTCCCCGGGACAGGGCCCATGAACACTGAAGCTTTCTTT CASSRVPGTGPMNTEAFF
TRBJ2-1 TRBD1 TRBV19 . TGTGCCAGTAGTATGGACAGGGGGTTAGAGCAGTTCTTC CASSMDRGLEQFF